This T cell receptor (beta chain) originates from a study of blood T cell repertoires in COVID-19. About the study: PBMCs, B-cell-depleted T cells, or T cells provided the cDNA or gDNA that made up the material.

Each participant's cohort was designated according to participant-reported clinical history. Clones were sequenced by immunoSEQ multiplex PCR, and TCRdb holds only the in-frame ones, with some missing. The data hold about 360,000 clones, with more than 75% observed a single time. Germline values: CDR1 MNHEY, CDR2 SMNVEV (reference sequence). Trimming cost V 2 bases and J 3 bases, with 7 bases left between them. The CDR3 is 13 residues long. The source material was PBMCs or T cells enriched from blood (not recorded which). This clonotype originated in a man aged 30-40 years who had recovered from COVID-19. The rearrangement links TRBV27 to TRBJ1-1; D is unclear. The CDR3 protein is CASSLRGYTEAFF. In DNA form, the CDR3 reads TGTGCCAGCAGTTTAAGAGGGTACACTGAAGCTTTCTTT.